These T cell receptor beta chains were read from a single sample in a study of shared clonotypes between healthy human individuals. Some clones are missing from TCRdb's copy, which holds only in-frame ones; the method was immunoSEQ multiplex PCR. This sample has some 240,000 clones, with approximately 65% found just once. Material: memory CD4+ T cells sorted from blood. Source of these receptors: a man aged 30 to 39 in good health. Both conserved end residues are part of each CDR3. Fields, in order: J gene, clone size, V gene, D gene, CDR3 DNA, CDR3 protein. A D gene is named only where the DNA matches it firmly. Only some rows state a clone size, as once, few, many or a class for expanded clones.

>TRBJ1-1|.|TRBV11-2|.
TGTGCCAGCAGCTTGGGCAGGGGAGTTTTGAACACTGAAGCTTTCTTT
CASSLGRGVLNTEAFF
>TRBJ2-1|.|TRBV5-1|.
TGCGCCAGCAGCTTGGCCGGTGACTCCTACAATGAGCAGTTCTTC
CASSLAGDSYNEQFF
>TRBJ1-2|many|TRBV25-1|.
TGTGCCAGCAGTGAATTAGAGGGTAACTACACCTTC
CASSELEGNYTF
>TRBJ2-7|.|TRBV18|.
TGTGCCAGCTCACCACAAGTCGGCGGGAAGGGATACGAGCAGTACTTC
CASSPQVGGKGYEQYF
>TRBJ1-3|.|TRBV5-6|TRBD1
TGTGCCAGCAACACAGGGGCCGTCTCTGGAAACACCATATATTTT
CASNTGAVSGNTIYF
>TRBJ1-5|.|TRBV5-1|TRBD1
TGCGCCAGCAGCTTGGGCTCAGGGGGTAGCAATCAGCCCCAGCATTTT
CASSLGSGGSNQPQHF
>TRBJ1-1|many|TRBV28|.
TGTGCCAGCACCCCCCTGTTGTTTCGCCTGAACACTGAAGCTTTCTTT
CASTPLLFRLNTEAFF
>TRBJ2-3|.|TRBV28|.
TGTGCCAGCAGTTTATACGCGACGATGAGAAAGTTGGATACGCAGTATTTT
CASSLYATMRKLDTQYF
>TRBJ1-1|.|TRBV9|.
TGTGCCAGCAGCGCCCAGGACAACAGAATGAACACTGAAGCTTTCTTT
CASSAQDNRMNTEAFF
>TRBJ1-5|once|TRBV18|TRBD1
TGTGCCAGCTCGTTGACCGGGACAGGGAAAGATATAGCCCAGCATTTT
CASSLTGTGKDIAQHF
>TRBJ2-7|.|TRBV6-1|.
TGTGCCACCACCCCGCTAACTATAGTCTACGAGCAGTACTTC
CATTPLTIVYEQYF
>TRBJ2-1|once|TRBV5-1|.
TGCGCCAGCAGCTTGTCGGCCAATGAGCAGTTCTTC
CASSLSANEQFF
>TRBJ1-1|.|TRBV5-1|.
TGCGCCAGCAGCTCCTCAGGGACTGAAGCTTTCTTT
CASSSSGTEAFF
>TRBJ2-2|.|TRBV7-2|.
TGTGCCAGCAGCTTAGGACAGACCACGAACACCGGGGAGCTGTTTTTT
CASSLGQTTNTGELFF
>TRBJ2-3|.|TRBV30|TRBD2
TGTGCCTGGATATCTGGCGGGAGGAGCACAGATACGCAGTATTTT
CAWISGGRSTDTQYF
>TRBJ2-3|.|TRBV29-1|.
TGCAGCGTTGACAGGTTTAAAAATACGCAGTATTTT
CSVDRFKNTQYF
>TRBJ2-7|few|TRBV30|.
TGTGCCTGGAGGGCCGGACTAGGGGGATCCTACGAGCAGTACTTC
CAWRAGLGGSYEQYF
>TRBJ1-5|.|TRBV10-3|.
TGTGCCATCAGTGACGGGGGTCAGCCCCAGCATTTT
CAISDGGQPQHF
>TRBJ2-1|.|TRBV5-1|.
TGCGCCAGCAGCCAGCGGTACAATGAGCAGTTCTTC
CASSQRYNEQFF
>TRBJ1-2|.|TRBV4-1|.
TGCGCCAGCAGCCAAGCCTGGGGCTACTATGGCTACACCTTC
CASSQAWGYYGYTF
>TRBJ2-3|.|TRBV5-5|TRBD2
TGTGCCAGCAGCTGGACTAGCGGTAACACAGATACGCAGTATTTT
CASSWTSGNTDTQYF
>TRBJ2-5|.|TRBV18|TRBD2
TGTGCCAGCTCAACACGGGAGGGGGAAGAGACCCAGTACTTC
CASSTREGEETQYF
>TRBJ2-3|.|TRBV18|.
TGTGCCAGCTCACCCCCGGTGACGTGGGATACGCAGTATTTT
CASSPPVTWDTQYF
>TRBJ2-1|.|TRBV6-5|.
TGTGCCAGCCTAGGGGGGCTAAACAATGAGCAGTTCTTC
CASLGGLNNEQFF
>TRBJ1-5|.|TRBV19|.
TGTGCCAGTGAACTCCGGGGGGTCGGGAATCAGCCCCAGCATTTT
CASELRGVGNQPQHF
>TRBJ2-2|few|TRBV19|TRBD1
TGTGCCAGTACGGGGACAGGGGGTTATGACGGGGAGCTGTTTTTT
CASTGTGGYDGELFF
>TRBJ1-4|few|TRBV2|.
TGTGCCAGCAGTCGCCGATCTTATAATGAAAAACTGTTTTTT
CASSRRSYNEKLFF
>TRBJ1-1|few|TRBV19|TRBD1
TGTGCCAGTAGTATCCAGGGGGGGAACACTGAAGCTTTCTTT
CASSIQGGNTEAFF
>TRBJ2-7|.|TRBV19|.
TGTGCCAGTAGTAGCGGAAGATACTACGAGCAGTACTTC
CASSSGRYYEQYF
>TRBJ2-7|.|TRBV7-2|TRBD2
TGTGCCAGCAGCTTAGCTAGCGGGAGGGCCTACGAGCAGTACTTC
CASSLASGRAYEQYF
>TRBJ2-7|.|TRBV11-1|TRBD2
TGTGCCAGCAGCCCAGGGACTAGCGGACTATTCTCCTACGAGCAGTACTTC
CASSPGTSGLFSYEQYF
>TRBJ2-1|.|TRBV4-3|.
TGCGCCAGCAGCCAAGATTTTGCGGGTCTTGAGCAGTTCTTC
CASSQDFAGLEQFF
>TRBJ1-1|.|TRBV5-1|.
TGCGCCAGCACCCGGGGCCGGGGTCAGTGGAACACTGAAGCTTTCTTT
CASTRGRGQWNTEAFF
>TRBJ2-2|few|TRBV7-2|.
TGTGCCAGCAGCTCGAGAACCGGGGAGCTGTTTTTT
CASSSRTGELFF
>TRBJ2-6|once|TRBV9|.
TGTGCCAGCTGCGGTGGGTACAAACAAAGTCGGGCCAACGTCCTGACTTTC
CASCGGYKQSRANVLTF
>TRBJ2-2|.|TRBV18|.
TGTGCCAGCTCACCAACAGGGACCGGGGAGCTGTTTTTT
CASSPTGTGELFF
>TRBJ2-1|.|TRBV7-2|.
TGTGCCAGCAGCTTGTTCGGGTGGGACAATGAGCAGTTCTTC
CASSLFGWDNEQFF
>TRBJ2-1|once|TRBV13|TRBD2
TGTGCCAGCAGCTTAGGGACACGGACTAGCGGGAGTAGGAATGAGCAGTTCTTC
CASSLGTRTSGSRNEQFF
>TRBJ1-4|.|TRBV28|.
TGTGCCAGCAGTTTAGTGGGCGGGGAAGAAAAACTGTTTTTT
CASSLVGGEEKLFF
>TRBJ2-7|.|TRBV11-2|.
TGTGCCAGCAGCTTTAGACTAGGGGCTTACGAGCAGTACTTC
CASSFRLGAYEQYF
>TRBJ2-7|.|TRBV7-9|TRBD2
TGTGCCAGCAGCTTAGGACTAGCGGGAATACCCTACGAGCAGTACTTC
CASSLGLAGIPYEQYF
>TRBJ2-5|.|TRBV7-7|.
.
CASSLVRFGETQYF
>TRBJ2-5|.|TRBV5-1|.
TGCGCCAGCAGCTTGCAGGGAACCTCCGAAGAGACCCAGTACTTC
CASSLQGTSEETQYF
>TRBJ1-3|.|TRBV4-2|.
TGTGCCAGCAGCCCCCCCGGGACTATACACACCATATATTTT
CASSPPGTIHTIYF
>TRBJ2-5|once|TRBV4-1|.
TGCGCCAGCAGCCAAGTTTTAAAGGACCCTCCCGGGACCCAGTACTTC
CASSQVLKDPPGTQYF
>TRBJ1-2|.|TRBV11-3|.
TGTGCCAGCAGCCTAGATGGCCAGAACTATGGCTACACCTTC
CASSLDGQNYGYTF
>TRBJ2-3|.|TRBV7-2|.
TGTGCCAGCAGCCCCGCGGCGGGGCTCCGCACAGATACGCAGTATTTT
CASSPAAGLRTDTQYF
>TRBJ2-1|.|TRBV28|TRBD2
TGTGCCAGCAGCCAGGCGGGAGGGTCCTACAATGAGCAGTTCTTC
CASSQAGGSYNEQFF